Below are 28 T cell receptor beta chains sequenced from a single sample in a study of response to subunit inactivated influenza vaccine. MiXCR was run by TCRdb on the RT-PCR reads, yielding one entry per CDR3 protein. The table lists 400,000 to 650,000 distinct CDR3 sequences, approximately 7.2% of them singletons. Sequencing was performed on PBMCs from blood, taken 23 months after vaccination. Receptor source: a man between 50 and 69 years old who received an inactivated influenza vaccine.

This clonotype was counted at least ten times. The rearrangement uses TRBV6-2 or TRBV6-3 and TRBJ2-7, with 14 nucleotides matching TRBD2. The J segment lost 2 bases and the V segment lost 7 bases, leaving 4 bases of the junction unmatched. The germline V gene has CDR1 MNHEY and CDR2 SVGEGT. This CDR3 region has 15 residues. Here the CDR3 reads CASTGLAGGAYEQYF. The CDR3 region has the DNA TGTGCCAGCACCGGACTAGCGGGGGGCGCCTACGAGCAGTACTTC.

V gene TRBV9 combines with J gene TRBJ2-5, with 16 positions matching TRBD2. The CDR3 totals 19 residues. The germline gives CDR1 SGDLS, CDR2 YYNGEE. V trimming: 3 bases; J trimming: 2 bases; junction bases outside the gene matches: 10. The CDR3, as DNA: TGTGCCAGCAGCGCGGGACTAGCGGGAGGGCCCGCTTTTCAAGAGACCCAGTACTTC. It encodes CASSAGLAGGPAFQETQYF.

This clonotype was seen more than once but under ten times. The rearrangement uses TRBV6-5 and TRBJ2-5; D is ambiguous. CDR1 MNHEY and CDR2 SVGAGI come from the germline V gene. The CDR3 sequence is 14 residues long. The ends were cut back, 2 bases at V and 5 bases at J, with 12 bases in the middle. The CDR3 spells CASSYRPFVETQYF. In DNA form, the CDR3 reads TGTGCCAGCAGTTACCGGCCTTTTGTGGAGACCCAGTACTTC.

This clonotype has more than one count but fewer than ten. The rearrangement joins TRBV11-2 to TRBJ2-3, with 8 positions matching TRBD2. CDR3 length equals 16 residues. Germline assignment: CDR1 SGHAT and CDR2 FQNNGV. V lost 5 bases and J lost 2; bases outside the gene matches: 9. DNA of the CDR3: TGTGCCAGCAGCCAAGTGAGCGGGAGAACCACAGATACGCAGTATTTT. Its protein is CASSQVSGRTTDTQYF.

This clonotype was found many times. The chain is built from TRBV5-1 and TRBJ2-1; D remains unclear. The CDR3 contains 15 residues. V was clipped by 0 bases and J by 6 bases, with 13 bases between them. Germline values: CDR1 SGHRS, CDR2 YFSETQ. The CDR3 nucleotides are TGCGCCAGCAGCTTGGGTATGACACCGGGCAATGAGCAGTTCTTC. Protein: CASSLGMTPGNEQFF.

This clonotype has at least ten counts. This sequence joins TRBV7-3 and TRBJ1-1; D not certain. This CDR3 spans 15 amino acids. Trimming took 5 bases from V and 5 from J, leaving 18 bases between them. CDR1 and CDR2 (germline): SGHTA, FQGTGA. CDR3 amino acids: CASSPFAGGRTEAFF. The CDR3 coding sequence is TGTGCCAGCAGCCCATTTGCGGGAGGTAGGACTGAAGCTTTCTTT. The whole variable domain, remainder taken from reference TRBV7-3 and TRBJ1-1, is GAGVSQTPSNKVTEKGKYVELRCDPISGHTALYWYRQSLGQGPEFLIYFQGTGAADDSGLPNDRFFAVRPEGSVSTLKIQRTERGDSAVYLCASSPFAGGRTEAFFGQGTRLTVV.

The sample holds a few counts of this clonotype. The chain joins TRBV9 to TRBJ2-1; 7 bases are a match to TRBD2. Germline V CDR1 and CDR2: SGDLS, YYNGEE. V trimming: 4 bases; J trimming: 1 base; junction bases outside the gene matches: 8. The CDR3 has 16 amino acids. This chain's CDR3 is CASSPRPSGSYNEQFF. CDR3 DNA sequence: TGTGCCAGCAGCCCCCGACCTAGCGGATCCTACAATGAGCAGTTCTTC.

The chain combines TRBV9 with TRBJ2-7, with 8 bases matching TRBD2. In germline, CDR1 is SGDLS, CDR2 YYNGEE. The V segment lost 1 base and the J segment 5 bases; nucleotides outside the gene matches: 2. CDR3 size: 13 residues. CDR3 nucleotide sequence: TGTGCCAGCAGCGTATCCGGGGGGGACGAGCAGTACTTC. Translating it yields CASSVSGGDEQYF.

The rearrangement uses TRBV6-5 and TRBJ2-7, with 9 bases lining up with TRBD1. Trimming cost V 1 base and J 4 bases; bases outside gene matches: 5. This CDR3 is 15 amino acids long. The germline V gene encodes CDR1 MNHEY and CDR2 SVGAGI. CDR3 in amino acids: CASSYLQGANYEQYF. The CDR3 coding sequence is TGTGCCAGCAGTTACTTACAGGGGGCTAATTACGAGCAGTACTTC.

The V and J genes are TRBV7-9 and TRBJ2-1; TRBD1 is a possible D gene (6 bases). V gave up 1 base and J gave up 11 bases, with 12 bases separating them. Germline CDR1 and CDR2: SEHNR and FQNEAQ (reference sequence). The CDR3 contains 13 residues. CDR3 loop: CASSLDTGTQQFF. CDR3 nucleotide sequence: TGTGCCAGCAGCTTAGATACAGGGACCCAGCAGTTCTTC.

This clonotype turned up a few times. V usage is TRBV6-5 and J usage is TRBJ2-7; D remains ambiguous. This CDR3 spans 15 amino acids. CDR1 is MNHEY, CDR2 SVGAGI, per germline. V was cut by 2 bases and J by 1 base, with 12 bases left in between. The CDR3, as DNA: TGTGCCAGCAGTTACCACGGTTCGTTATCCTACGAGCAGTACTTC. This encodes CASSYHGSLSYEQYF.

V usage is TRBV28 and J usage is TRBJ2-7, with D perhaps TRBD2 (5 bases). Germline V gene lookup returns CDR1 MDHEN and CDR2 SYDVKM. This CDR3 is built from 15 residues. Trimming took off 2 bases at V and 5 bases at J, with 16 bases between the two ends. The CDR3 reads CASSLRGGSGHEQYF. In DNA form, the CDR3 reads TGTGCCAGCAGTTTACGAGGCGGGTCGGGTCACGAGCAGTACTTC.

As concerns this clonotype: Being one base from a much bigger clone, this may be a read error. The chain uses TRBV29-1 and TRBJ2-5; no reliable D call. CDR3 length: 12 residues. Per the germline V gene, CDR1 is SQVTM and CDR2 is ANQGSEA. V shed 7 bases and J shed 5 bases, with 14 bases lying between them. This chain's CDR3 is CSDKNSSETQYF. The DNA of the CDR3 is TGCAGCGATAAGAATAGCTCGGAGACCCAGTACTTC.

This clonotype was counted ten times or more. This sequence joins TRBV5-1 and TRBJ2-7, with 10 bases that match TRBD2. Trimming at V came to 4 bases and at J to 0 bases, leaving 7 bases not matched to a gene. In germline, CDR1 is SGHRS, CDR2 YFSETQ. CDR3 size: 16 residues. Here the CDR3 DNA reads TGCGCCAGCAGCCTCGGACTAGCGGAAAACTCCTACGAGCAGTACTTC. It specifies CASSLGLAENSYEQYF.

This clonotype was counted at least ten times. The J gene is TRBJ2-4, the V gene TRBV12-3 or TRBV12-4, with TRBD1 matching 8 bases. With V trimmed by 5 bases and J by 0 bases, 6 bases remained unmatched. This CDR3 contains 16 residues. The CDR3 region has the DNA TGTGCCAGCAGTCCCGGGACAGGTTTAGCCAAAAACATTCAGTACTTC. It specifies CASSPGTGLAKNIQYF.

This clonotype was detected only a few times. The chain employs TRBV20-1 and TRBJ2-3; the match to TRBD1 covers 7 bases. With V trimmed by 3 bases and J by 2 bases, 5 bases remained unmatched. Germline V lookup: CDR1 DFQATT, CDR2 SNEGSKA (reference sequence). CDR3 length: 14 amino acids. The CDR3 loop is CSASGDSTTDTQYF. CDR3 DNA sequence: TGCAGTGCTAGTGGGGACAGCACCACAGATACGCAGTATTTT.

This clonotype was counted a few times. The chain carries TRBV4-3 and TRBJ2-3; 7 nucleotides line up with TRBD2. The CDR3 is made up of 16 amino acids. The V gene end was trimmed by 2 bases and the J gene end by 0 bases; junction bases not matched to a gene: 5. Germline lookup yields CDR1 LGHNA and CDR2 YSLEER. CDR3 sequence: CASSQTLGGSTDTQYF. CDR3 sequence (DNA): TGCGCCAGCAGCCAAACCCTGGGGGGGAGCACAGATACGCAGTATTTT.

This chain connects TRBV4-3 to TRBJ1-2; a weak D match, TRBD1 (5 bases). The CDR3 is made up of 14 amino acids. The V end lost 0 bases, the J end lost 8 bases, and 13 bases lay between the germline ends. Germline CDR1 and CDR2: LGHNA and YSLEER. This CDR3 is CASSQDERGGGYTF. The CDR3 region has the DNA TGCGCCAGCAGCCAAGACGAGAGGGGTGGAGGCTACACCTTC.

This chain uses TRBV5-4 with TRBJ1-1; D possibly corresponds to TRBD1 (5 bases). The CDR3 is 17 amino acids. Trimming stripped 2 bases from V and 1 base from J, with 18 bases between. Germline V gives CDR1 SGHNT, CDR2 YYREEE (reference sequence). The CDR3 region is CASSLGLRAQQNTEAFF. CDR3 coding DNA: TGTGCCAGCAGCTTAGGTCTCAGGGCGCAGCAGAACACTGAAGCTTTCTTT.

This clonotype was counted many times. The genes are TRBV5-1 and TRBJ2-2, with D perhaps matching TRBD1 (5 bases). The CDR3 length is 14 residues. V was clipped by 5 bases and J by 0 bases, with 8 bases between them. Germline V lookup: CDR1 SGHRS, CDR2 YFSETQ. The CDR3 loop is CASRAGSNTGELFF. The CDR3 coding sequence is TGCGCCAGCAGAGCAGGGTCGAACACCGGGGAGCTGTTTTTT.

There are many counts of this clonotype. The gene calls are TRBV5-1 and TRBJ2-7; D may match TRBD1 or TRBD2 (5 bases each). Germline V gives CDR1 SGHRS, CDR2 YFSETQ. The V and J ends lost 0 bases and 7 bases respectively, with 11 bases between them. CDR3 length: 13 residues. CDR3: CASSLGGVGEQYF. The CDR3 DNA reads TGCGCCAGCAGCTTGGGAGGGGTCGGGGAGCAGTACTTC.

The CDR3 DNA sequence: TGCGCCAGCAGCCTAACACGGGCTACCGGGGAGCTGTTTTTT. This gives the protein CASSLTRATGELFF. The V call is TRBV4-1, the J call TRBJ2-2, with D unclear. This CDR3 is 14 amino acids long. Germline-derived CDR1 and CDR2 are MGHRA and YSYEKL. Trimming shortened V by 4 bases and J by 5 bases, and 11 bases separated the two germline ends.

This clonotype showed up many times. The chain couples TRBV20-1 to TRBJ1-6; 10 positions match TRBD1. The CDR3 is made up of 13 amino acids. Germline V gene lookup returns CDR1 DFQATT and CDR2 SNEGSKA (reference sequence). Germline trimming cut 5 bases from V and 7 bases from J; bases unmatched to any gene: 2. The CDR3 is CSARQGANSPLHF. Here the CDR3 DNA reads TGCAGTGCTCGACAGGGGGCCAATTCACCCCTCCACTTT.

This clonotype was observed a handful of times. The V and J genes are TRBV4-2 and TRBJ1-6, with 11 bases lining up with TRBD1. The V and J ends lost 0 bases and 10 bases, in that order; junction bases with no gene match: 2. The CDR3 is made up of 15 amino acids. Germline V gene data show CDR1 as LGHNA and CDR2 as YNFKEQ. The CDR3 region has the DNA TGTGCCAGCAGCCAAGAAGGGACAGGGGGATCACCCCTCCACTTT. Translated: CASSQEGTGGSPLHF.

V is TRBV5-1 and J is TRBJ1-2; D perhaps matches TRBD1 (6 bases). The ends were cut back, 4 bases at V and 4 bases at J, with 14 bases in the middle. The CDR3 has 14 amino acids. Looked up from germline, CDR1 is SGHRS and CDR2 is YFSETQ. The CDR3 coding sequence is TGCGCCAGCAGCCCCCGGGTGGACAGCTATGGCTACACCTTC. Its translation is CASSPRVDSYGYTF.

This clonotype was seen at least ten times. The CDR3 sequence is CASSPGAAMSYEQYF. In DNA form, the CDR3 reads TGCGCCAGCTCCCCCGGAGCGGCGATGTCCTACGAGCAGTACTTC. The V gene is TRBV5-1, the J gene TRBJ2-7, with TRBD2 as a possible D gene (5 bases). This CDR3 contains 15 residues. Trimming left V 7 bases short and J 1 base short, with 18 bases between. Germline CDR1 reads SGHRS; CDR2 reads YFSETQ.

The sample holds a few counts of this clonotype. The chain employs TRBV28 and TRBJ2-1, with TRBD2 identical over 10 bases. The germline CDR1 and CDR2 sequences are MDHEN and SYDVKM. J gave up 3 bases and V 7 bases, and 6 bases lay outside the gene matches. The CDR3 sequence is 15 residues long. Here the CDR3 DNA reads TGTGCCAGCAACCGAGCGGGAGGGTTCTACAATGAGCAGTTCTTC. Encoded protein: CASNRAGGFYNEQFF.

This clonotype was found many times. The CDR3 is CSARDLAGDLYEQYF. In DNA form, the CDR3 reads TGCAGTGCTAGAGATCTAGCGGGAGATCTCTACGAGCAGTACTTC. The genes are TRBV20-1 and TRBJ2-7, with 10 bases matching TRBD2. Germline V gene lookup returns CDR1 DFQATT and CDR2 SNEGSKA (reference sequence). With 0 bases clipped from V and 3 bases from J, the junction kept 5 bases outside the gene matches. CDR3 length: 15 amino acids.